This TCR beta chain was documented in a study of blood T cell repertoires in COVID-19. In the study overall: Material from acute and convalescent COVID-19 was sourced from the United States, Italy and Spain. PBMCs, B-cell-depleted T cells, or T cells were the source of the cDNA or gDNA that made up the material.

V dropped 6 bases and J dropped 7 bases, with 13 bases sitting between them. Germline V gene lookup returns CDR1 MNHEY and CDR2 SMNVEV (reference sequence). CDR3 size: 14 residues. Authors' data handling: Estimates of nucleated cell counts were drawn from the amplification of reference gene primers. Sequencing used immunoSEQ multiplex PCR; TCRdb keeps in-frame clones, though not all of them. V, J and clone size were drawn from that table, and D and trimming were deduced from the DNA. The data hold about 140,000 clones, with roughly 85% observed a single time. V gene TRBV27 combines with J gene TRBJ1-6, with D perhaps matching TRBD1 (6 bases). The sequenced material came from peripheral blood. This clonotype was obtained from a man aged 60 to 75 with acute or convalescent COVID-19. The chain's CDR3 is CASSTGFRNSPLHF. The CDR3 DNA reads as TGTGCCAGCAGCACAGGGTTTAGGAATTCACCCCTCCACTTT.